The rows below give T cell receptor beta chains drawn from one sample of a study of T cell responses to AZD1222 COVID-19 vaccine. Produced via immunoSEQ multiplex PCR; TCRdb's table is partial and in-frame only. The table has about 150,000 clones, approximately 90% seen once. The sequencing here drew on peripheral blood, taken 28 days after the second AZD1222 dose. All receptors derive from an adult who received the AZD1222 COVID-19 vaccine. Both conserved end residues are part of each CDR3. Fields, in order: J gene, clone size, V gene, D gene, CDR3 protein, CDR3 DNA. D genes are given only for firm matches. Some rows have no size entry. The others give once, few or many, or a class for an expanded clone.

>TRBJ1-2|-|TRBV5-6|TRBD1
CASSSGQGTYGYTF
TGTGCCAGCAGCTCGGGACAGGGTACCTATGGCTACACCTTC
>TRBJ1-1|few|TRBV2|TRBD1
CASSAEQGAGTEAFF
TGTGCCAGCTCCGCCGAACAGGGGGCCGGAACTGAAGCTTTCTTT
>TRBJ2-5|-|TRBV15|-
CATSRAKVGTQYF
TGTGCCACCAGCAGAGCCAAAGTCGGGACCCAGTACTTC
>TRBJ2-5|-|TRBV11-3|TRBD2
CASSSQRGGGETQYF
TGTGCCAGCAGCTCCCAGCGGGGGGGCGGGGAGACCCAGTACTTC
>TRBJ1-2|-|TRBV5-5|-
CASSLGQDFYYGYTF
TGTGCCAGCAGCTTGGGACAGGACTTTTACTATGGCTACACCTTC
>TRBJ1-4|-|TRBV10-3|-
CAISESGIGTNEKLFF
TGTGCCATCAGTGAGTCGGGGATTGGGACTAATGAAAAACTGTTTTTT
>TRBJ1-3|-|TRBV6-5|-
CASKISVPSGNTIYF
TGTGCCAGCAAGATTTCGGTTCCCTCTGGAAACACCATATATTTT
>TRBJ1-2|-|TRBV3-1/TRBV3-2|TRBD1
CASSHVQGHYGYTF
TGTGCCAGCAGTCACGTACAGGGGCACTATGGCTACACCTTC
>TRBJ2-7|-|TRBV5-1|TRBD1
CASSPIPPFRTGVFFEQYF
TGCGCCAGCAGCCCCATTCCACCTTTCAGGACAGGGGTCTTTTTCGAGCAGTACTTC
>TRBJ1-1|-|TRBV29-1|-
CSVGAAMNTEAFF
TGCAGCGTTGGGGCAGCCATGAACACTGAAGCTTTCTTT
>TRBJ2-7|-|TRBV7-6|TRBD2
CASSLEAASGGFSYEQYF
TGTGCCAGCAGCTTAGAGGCGGCTAGCGGGGGTTTCTCCTACGAGCAGTACTTC
>TRBJ2-3|-|TRBV30|TRBD2
CAYLLAGDPTDTQYF
TGTGCCTACCTACTAGCGGGAGACCCCACAGATACGCAGTATTTT
>TRBJ1-2|-|TRBV29-1|-
CSVDRSGTYYGYTF
TGCAGCGTTGATCGGTCAGGGACCTACTATGGCTACACCTTC
>TRBJ2-3|-|TRBV7-3|TRBD1
CASSPEGATSTDTQYF
TGTGCCAGCAGCCCCGAGGGGGCTACTAGCACAGATACGCAGTATTTT
>TRBJ1-4|few|TRBV6-5|-
CAIRFSGNEKLFF
TGTGCCATCAGATTCTCTGGTAATGAAAAACTGTTTTTT
>TRBJ1-2|-|TRBV2|-
CATRADVPSNYGYTF
TGTGCCACCAGGGCAGACGTTCCTTCTAACTATGGCTACACCTTC
>TRBJ1-2|-|TRBV15|-
CATSRGSQGHMGYGYTF
TGTGCCACCAGCAGAGGATCCCAGGGCCACATGGGCTATGGCTACACCTTC
>TRBJ2-3|once|TRBV19|TRBD2
CASSSGGALNTDTQYF
TGTGCCAGTAGTAGCGGGGGGGCTTTGAACACAGATACGCAGTATTTT
>TRBJ1-4|-|TRBV3-1/TRBV3-2|-
CASSQEVVGWKATNEKLFF
TGTGCCAGCAGCCAAGAGGTCGTGGGGTGGAAAGCAACTAATGAAAAACTGTTTTTT
>TRBJ2-7|-|TRBV7-2|TRBD2
CASSLIGGSTPEQYF
TGTGCCAGCAGCTTAATTGGCGGGAGCACCCCCGAGCAGTACTTC
>TRBJ2-7|once|TRBV19|-
CASSIVGDYEQYF
TGTGCCAGTAGTATTGTCGGGGACTACGAGCAGTACTTC
>TRBJ1-2|-|TRBV3-1/TRBV3-2|-
CASSQALADKLANYGYTF
TGTGCCAGCAGCCAAGCTCTGGCAGATAAACTAGCTAACTATGGCTACACCTTC
>TRBJ2-5|-|TRBV18|-
CASSPPQGPGETQYF
TGTGCCAGCTCACCACCGCAGGGGCCAGGAGAGACCCAGTACTTC
>TRBJ2-3|-|TRBV5-4|-
CASRPPGDTQYF
TGTGCCAGCAGACCCCCCGGGGATACGCAGTATTTT
>TRBJ2-2|-|TRBV19|TRBD1
CASSIWTGANTGELFF
TGTGCCAGTAGCATCTGGACAGGCGCGAACACCGGGGAGCTGTTTTTT
>TRBJ2-5|-|TRBV7-2|-
CAIPQGGNQYF
TGTGCCATCCCCCAGGGAGGAAACCAGTACTTC
>TRBJ2-3|-|TRBV19|TRBD1
CASSIKTGGGTDTQYF
TGTGCCAGTAGTATAAAGACAGGGGGAGGCACAGATACGCAGTATTTT
>TRBJ1-1|-|TRBV19|-
CASAVDRNTEAFF
TGTGCCAGTGCTGTGGACAGGAACACTGAAGCTTTCTTT
>TRBJ1-2|once|TRBV11-2|TRBD1
CASSSTARQGGVYGYTF
TGTGCCAGCAGCTCGACCGCCCGACAGGGAGGGGTTTATGGCTACACCTTC
>TRBJ2-3|few|TRBV5-1|-
CASSLKLLVSRADTQYF
TGCGCCAGCAGCTTGAAGCTGTTAGTCAGCAGGGCAGATACGCAGTATTTT
>TRBJ1-2|-|TRBV27|-
CASSLWGNTNYGYTF
TGTGCCAGCAGTTTATGGGGGAACACTAACTATGGCTACACCTTC
>TRBJ2-7|-|TRBV9|-
CASSVAAAGAPYEQYF
TGTGCCAGCAGCGTAGCTGCGGCAGGGGCGCCCTACGAGCAGTACTTC
>TRBJ2-5|-|TRBV5-1|-
CASSLVGQTPRRTQYF
TGCGCCAGCAGCTTGGTCGGGCAGACACCGCGTCGGACCCAGTACTTC